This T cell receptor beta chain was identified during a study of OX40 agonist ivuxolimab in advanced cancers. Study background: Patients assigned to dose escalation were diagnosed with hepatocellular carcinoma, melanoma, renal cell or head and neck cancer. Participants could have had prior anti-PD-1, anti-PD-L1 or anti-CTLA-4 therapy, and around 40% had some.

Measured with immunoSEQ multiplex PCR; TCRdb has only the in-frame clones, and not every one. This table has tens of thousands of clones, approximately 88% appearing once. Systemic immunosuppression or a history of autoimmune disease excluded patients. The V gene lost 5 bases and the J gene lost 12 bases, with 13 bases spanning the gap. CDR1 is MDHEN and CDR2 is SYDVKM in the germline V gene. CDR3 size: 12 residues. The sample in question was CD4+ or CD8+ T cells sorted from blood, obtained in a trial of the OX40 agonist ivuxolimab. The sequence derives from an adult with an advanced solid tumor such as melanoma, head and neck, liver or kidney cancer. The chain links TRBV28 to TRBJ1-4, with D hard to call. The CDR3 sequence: CASSPFLAELFF. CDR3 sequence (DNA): TGTGCCAGCAGTCCCTTCTTGGCGGAACTGTTTTTT.